This T cell receptor (beta chain) was found in a study of CXCR3-negative and CXCR3-positive naive CD8 T cells. A remark on this clonotype: Its matching antigen is unknown.

CDR3 length: 12 amino acids. Germline lookup yields CDR1 MDHEN and CDR2 SYDVKM. The libraries of TRB cDNA were constructed through 5' RACE using UMI labels. From the 5' RACE reads, TCRdb lists one entry per CDR3 protein and no DNA. The data include roughly 29,000 distinct CDR3 sequences; the top ten clones carry roughly 10%. General observations from the study: Because surface CD5 did not distinguish the naive subsets, TCR strength was inferred from TRB CDR3 properties.

The sample consisted of memory CD8+ T cells from blood. This clonotype was sampled from a human donor in good health. Some clones in this sample may be carry-over from other donors' samples. This chain connects TRBV28 to TRBJ2-7. This CDR3 reads CASSLPTYEQYF. Drawing the rest from reference TRBV28 and TRBJ2-7, the complete variable domain is DVKVTQSSRYLVKRTGEKVFLECVQDMDHENMFWYRQDPGLGLRLIYFSYDVKMKEKGDIPEGYSVSREKKERFSLILESASTNQTSMYLCASSLPTYEQYFGPGTRLTVT.